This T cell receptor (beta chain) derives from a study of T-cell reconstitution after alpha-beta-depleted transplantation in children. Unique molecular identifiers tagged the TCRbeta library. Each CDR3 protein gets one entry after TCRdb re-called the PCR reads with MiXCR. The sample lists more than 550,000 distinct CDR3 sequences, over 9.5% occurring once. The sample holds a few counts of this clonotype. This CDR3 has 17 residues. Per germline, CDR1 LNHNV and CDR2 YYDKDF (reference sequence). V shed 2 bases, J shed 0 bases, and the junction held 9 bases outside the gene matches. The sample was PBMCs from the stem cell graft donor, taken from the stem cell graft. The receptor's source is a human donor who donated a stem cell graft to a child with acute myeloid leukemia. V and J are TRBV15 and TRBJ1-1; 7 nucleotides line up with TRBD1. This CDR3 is CATSRMGQFLMNTEAFF. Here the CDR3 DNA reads TGTGCCACCAGCAGAATGGGACAGTTTCTCATGAACACTGAAGCTTTCTTT.